This is a list of T cell receptor beta chains from one sample in a study of CD8 T cells in Susac syndrome. TCRdb fed the immunoSEQ multiplex PCR reads into MiXCR, producing one record per CDR3 protein. The profile covers some 120,000 distinct CDR3 sequences, with nearly 95% appearing a single time and around 0.15% taken by the ten largest. Sequencing was carried out using CD4+ T cells from PBMCs. These TCRs come from a human donor in good health. CDR3s include the opening cysteine and the closing phenylalanine or tryptophan. A D gene is named only where the DNA matches it firmly. Rows give clone size only sometimes, using once, few, many, or a class for an expanded clone.

TRBV20-1,TRBD2,NA,TRBJ2-7,TGCAGTGCTCCTCTAGGTAGCGGGAGCTACGAGCAGTACTTC,CSAPLGSGSYEQYF
TRBV6-5,TRBD1,NA,TRBJ1-5,TGTGCCAGCAGTCCACAGGGGCTGGGGCAGCCCCAGCATTTT,CASSPQGLGQPQHF
TRBV9,TRBD2,NA,TRBJ2-7,TGTGCCAGCAGCGTAGGAGCGGGGGGCCAGTCCTACGAGCAGTACTTC,CASSVGAGGQSYEQYF
TRBV19,NA,NA,TRBJ2-2,TGTGCCAGTAGTCTCAGGGAGGCCGGGGAGCTGTTTTTT,CASSLREAGELFF
TRBV7-2,TRBD2,NA,TRBJ2-7,TGTGCCAGCAGCTTAGCCGGGACTAGCGGGGGCTACGAGCAGTACTTC,CASSLAGTSGGYEQYF
TRBV20-1,NA,NA,TRBJ2-7,TGCAGTGTGGGGGCTAGACTGGACTACGAGCAGTACTTC,CSVGARLDYEQYF
TRBV19,NA,NA,TRBJ1-1,TGTGCCAGTACCCTAGGGGGGGCTGAAGCTTTCTTT,CASTLGGAEAFF
TRBV4-3,NA,once,TRBJ2-7,TGCGCCAGCAGCCAAGAATCGGTAGATTACGAGCAGTACTTC,CASSQESVDYEQYF
TRBV12-3/TRBV12-4,NA,NA,TRBJ1-3,TGTGCCAGCAGCCCCCAGAGCAGGGAGCCTGGAAACACCATATATTTT,CASSPQSREPGNTIYF
TRBV27,NA,NA,TRBJ2-3,TGTGCCAGCGGCCGCGGTTCGGGCGCGACCACAGATACGCAGTATTTT,CASGRGSGATTDTQYF
TRBV18,TRBD1,NA,TRBJ2-1,TGTGCCAGCTCACCGGGACAGGGGCTTGAGCAGTTCTTC,CASSPGQGLEQFF
TRBV20-1,TRBD1,NA,TRBJ1-2,TGCAGTGCCTCCGGGACAGGGAGTGCCTATGGCTACACCTTC,CSASGTGSAYGYTF
TRBV6-1,NA,NA,TRBJ2-4,TGTGCCAGCGAATTCTACCAGGACATAGCCAAAAACATTCAGTACTTC,CASEFYQDIAKNIQYF
TRBV29-1,NA,once,TRBJ2-2,TGCAGCGTTGAACACGGAAGCAACACCGGGGAGCTGTTTTTT,CSVEHGSNTGELFF
TRBV19,NA,NA,TRBJ2-6,TGTGCCACTGAGGTCGGGGGCCCTGGGGCCAACGTCCTGACTTTC,CATEVGGPGANVLTF
TRBV5-4,TRBD2,NA,TRBJ2-3,TGTGCCAGCAGCTCGAGACTAGCGGAAAGGCTCGATACGCAGTATTTT,CASSSRLAERLDTQYF
TRBV10-3,NA,NA,TRBJ2-7,TGTGCCATCGCCGGGACCACCTTCTACGAGCAGTACTTC,CAIAGTTFYEQYF
TRBV18,NA,NA,TRBJ1-5,TGTGCCAGCTCACCAGCTGGACAAAATAGCAATCAGCCCCAGCATTTT,CASSPAGQNSNQPQHF
TRBV27,TRBD1,NA,TRBJ1-1,TGTGCCAGCAGGAGACATACAGGGGAGGTAGAAGCTTTCTTT,CASRRHTGEVEAFF
TRBV19,TRBD1,NA,TRBJ2-3,TGTGCCAGTAGTATCGTGACAGGGGGCCCCACAGATACGCAGTATTTT,CASSIVTGGPTDTQYF
TRBV20-1,NA,NA,TRBJ1-1,TGCAGTGCTAGTTTCCAGGGAACTGAAGCTTTCTTT,CSASFQGTEAFF
TRBV5-6,NA,NA,TRBJ2-5,TGTGCCAGCAGCTTGGGACAGGGAGGAGAGACCCAGTACTTC,CASSLGQGGETQYF
TRBV2,NA,NA,TRBJ2-5,TGTGCCAGCCCACGGAGGGGCCAAGAGACCCAGTACTTC,CASPRRGQETQYF
TRBV6-1,NA,NA,TRBJ2-1,TGTGCCAGCCGACTAGGGAATGAGCAGTTCTTC,CASRLGNEQFF
TRBV7-9,TRBD2,NA,TRBJ2-1,TGTGCCAGCAGCTTTAGCGGGGCCTCCTACAATGAGCAGTTCTTC,CASSFSGASYNEQFF
TRBV12-3/TRBV12-4,TRBD1,NA,TRBJ2-1,TGTGCCAGCAGTTATCTCTCGACAGGGGGGAGTGAGCAGTTCTTC,CASSYLSTGGSEQFF
TRBV5-1,NA,NA,TRBJ2-7,TGCGCCAGCAGCGCACTAGAGGTTGGGGAGCAGTACTTC,CASSALEVGEQYF
TRBV23-1,NA,NA,TRBJ2-4,TGCGCCAGCAGTCAATCGTCAAGGGATCGGGTCAAAAACATTCAGTACTTC,CASSQSSRDRVKNIQYF
TRBV20-1,NA,NA,TRBJ2-1,TGCAGTGCCAGCCCTAGCGTAAGTTACAATGAGCAGTTCTTC,CSASPSVSYNEQFF